Presented here are 9 T cell receptor beta chains from one specimen sequenced in a study of T cell responses to AZD1222 COVID-19 vaccine listed by TCRdb under 2021. The time point label on this specimen signifies: baseline before first vaccination. The receptor library was made with the immunoSEQ multiplex PCR assay. TCRdb obtained this table from immuneACCESS and retained in-frame rearrangements with V and J assigned. These tables miss some clones; where compared with another copy, unresolved V genes account for less than half of the shortfall, and the remainder is unexplained. For this sample there are about 170,000 clones; around 87% appear just once. The ten largest make up about 6.9% of the sample. Sequenced here: peripheral blood, sampled on day 0 of AZD1222 vaccination. Receptor source: an adult in good health.

The V and J genes are TRBV19 and TRBJ2-5; 7 bases line up with TRBD2. The V segment lost 3 bases and the J segment 0 bases; nucleotides outside the gene matches: 7. CDR1 and CDR2 from the germline V gene are LNHDA and SQIVND (reference sequence). This CDR3 region has 16 residues. The CDR3 coding sequence is TGTGCCAGTAGTATCCCGTCTAGCGGTTACCAAGAGACCCAGTACTTC. It specifies CASSIPSSGYQETQYF.

This chain joins TRBV11-2 and TRBJ2-7, with D perhaps assigned TRBD1 or TRBD2 (5 bases each). The CDR3 is made up of 16 amino acids. CDR1 and CDR2 from the germline V gene are SGHAT and FQNNGV. Trimming stripped 4 bases from V and 3 bases from J, with 19 bases between. CDR3 sequence reads: CASSSDGTSLYYEQYV. CDR3 coding DNA: TGTGCCAGCAGCTCGGACGGGACCTCCCTCTACTACGAGCAGTACGTC.

The J gene is TRBJ2-7, the V gene TRBV29-1; D remains ambiguous. The CDR3 totals 14 residues. Trimming took 1 base from V and 5 from J, leaving 15 bases between them. Per the germline V gene, CDR1 is SQVTM and CDR2 is ANQGSEA. The CDR3 protein is CSVEGVLGSDEQYF. The CDR3 DNA follows: TGCAGCGTTGAAGGGGTTCTCGGTTCGGACGAGCAGTACTTC.

V is TRBV28 and J is TRBJ2-3; D is uncertain. This CDR3 has 12 residues. V was trimmed by 7 bases and J by 6 bases, leaving 11 bases between them. Germline lookup yields CDR1 MDHEN and CDR2 SYDVKM. CDR3 in amino acids: CASTPPGDTQYF. DNA for the CDR3: TGTGCCAGCACCCCCCCTGGGGATACGCAGTATTTT.

This chain uses TRBV12-3 or TRBV12-4 with TRBJ2-7, with 9 bases fitting TRBD1. The CDR3 extends over 13 amino acids. Germline trimming cut 5 bases from V and 12 bases from J; bases unmatched to any gene: 11. The CDR3 here is CASSMGQGFPRYF. The CDR3 bases are TGTGCCAGCAGTATGGGACAGGGTTTTCCAAGGTACTTC.

The rearrangement uses TRBV3-1 (or the pseudogene TRBV3-2) and TRBJ2-3; 9 nucleotides line up with TRBD2. Germline CDR1 reads LGHDT; CDR2 reads YNNKEL (reference sequence). V gave up 4 bases and J gave up 0 bases; unmatched junction bases: 8. This CDR3 is 17 amino acids long. For the CDR3, the DNA is TGTGCCAGCAGCCCAGCCCTAGCGGGGATTAGCACAGATACGCAGTATTTT. The encoded protein is CASSPALAGISTDTQYF.

This CDR3 reads CASSHETRGRQYF. DNA for the CDR3: TGTGCCAGCAGCCATGAGACTAGGGGTAGGCAGTATTTT. This chain uses TRBV3-1 (or the pseudogene TRBV3-2) with TRBJ2-3; TRBD2 might be the D (6 bases). Trimming took off 3 bases at V and 11 bases at J, with 15 bases between the two ends. CDR1 and CDR2 from the germline V gene are LGHDT and YNNKEL (reference sequence). The CDR3 is 13 amino acids.

This rearrangement joins TRBV28 to TRBJ2-6, with D possibly matching TRBD1 (6 bases). Trimming took off 3 bases at V and 0 bases at J, with 21 bases between the two ends. The germline gives CDR1 MDHEN, CDR2 SYDVKM. The CDR3 covers 20 residues. CDR3 protein: CASSFFQIGQPGSGANVLTF. CDR3 DNA sequence: TGTGCCAGCAGTTTCTTCCAGATAGGACAGCCGGGCTCTGGGGCCAACGTCCTGACTTTC.

The chain combines TRBV3-1 (or the pseudogene TRBV3-2) with TRBJ2-5; 11 nucleotides agree with TRBD2. In germline, CDR1 is LGHDT, CDR2 YNNKEL (reference sequence). After removal of 5 bases from V and 5 bases from J, the junction contained 7 bases not matched to a gene. The CDR3 loop spans 15 amino acids. The CDR3 sequence: CASSLLLAGAETQYF. The DNA for the CDR3 is TGTGCCAGCAGCTTGCTACTAGCGGGGGCGGAGACCCAGTACTTC.